These 28 T cell receptor beta chains originate from one sample sequenced in a study of CD8 T cells in Susac syndrome (dated by TCRdb to the late 2010s). Libraries were made using the immunoSEQ multiplex PCR assay. RNA was extracted with the RNeasy kit and about 0.45 to 1 ug was reverse transcribed using random hexamers. In TCRdb, the public reads were trimmed at Q25 with fastp and aligned with MiXCR, with productive beta chains retained. Each entry merges the rows of one CDR3 protein and shows their most common DNA and genes. In this sample the table shows about 160,000 distinct CDR3 sequences, about 96% of which occur a single time. The leading ten clones occupy about 0.12% of the sample. Specimen: CD4+ T cells from PBMCs. These receptors were collected from a human donor with Susac syndrome.

V usage is TRBV4-2 and J usage is TRBJ2-1, with TRBD1 as a possible D gene (6 bases). The V end was cut by 0 bases, the J end by 0 bases, with 12 bases between. There are 17 residues in the CDR3. Germline CDR1 reads LGHNA; CDR2 reads YNFKEQ. DNA of the CDR3: TGTGCCAGCAGCCAAGAAGCGAGGGGGAGCTCCTACAATGAGCAGTTCTTC. As protein: CASSQEARGSSYNEQFF.

The chain couples TRBV9 to TRBJ2-2; no clear D. V was trimmed by 2 bases and J by 7 bases, leaving 9 bases between them. The germline CDR1 and CDR2 sequences are SGDLS and YYNGEE. The CDR3 has 13 residues. CDR3 region: CASSVILGGELFF. The CDR3 nucleotides read TGTGCCAGCAGCGTGATTCTGGGCGGGGAGCTGTTTTTT. Drawing the rest from reference TRBV9 and TRBJ2-2, the complete variable domain is DSGVTQTPKHLITATGQRVTLRCSPRSGDLSVYWYQQSLDQGLQFLIQYYNGEERAKGNILERFSAQQFPDLHSELNLSSLELGDSALYFCASSVILGGELFFGEGSRLTVL.

The chain carries TRBV28 and TRBJ2-5, with a tentative D call TRBD1 (8 bases). This CDR3 region has 16 residues. The V and J ends lost 3 bases and 1 base respectively, with 15 bases between them. CDR1 is MDHEN, CDR2 SYDVKM, per germline. The CDR3 bases are TGTGCCAGCAGTTTGAACAGGGGGGGTTTCCAAGAGACCCAGTACTTC. As protein: CASSLNRGGFQETQYF.

V usage is TRBV6-5 and J usage is TRBJ1-5, with TRBD1 matching 7 bases. With 7 bases clipped from V and 15 bases from J, the junction kept 18 bases outside the gene matches. The CDR3 has 14 amino acids. Germline V gene data show CDR1 as MNHEY and CDR2 as SVGAGI. The CDR3 coding sequence is TGTGCCAGCACCCCCGTTTGGCGGGACAGCCCTCTGCATTTT. Translated, it gives CASTPVWRDSPLHF.

The chain has TRBV29-1 and TRBJ2-1; TRBD1 agrees at 11 bases. The CDR3 has 15 residues. Germline trimming cut 5 bases from V and 3 bases from J; bases unmatched to any gene: 6. Germline CDR1 and CDR2: SQVTM and ANQGSEA. The CDR3 loop is CSVPAGTGGYNEQFF. The CDR3 DNA sequence: TGCAGCGTTCCTGCGGGGACAGGGGGCTACAATGAGCAGTTCTTC.

The rearrangement joins TRBV19 to TRBJ2-7, with TRBD2 identical over 8 bases. The CDR3 loop spans 15 amino acids. Germline values: CDR1 LNHDA, CDR2 SQIVND (reference sequence). V lost 6 bases, J lost 0 bases, and 7 bases stayed unmatched. The CDR3 coding sequence is TGTGCCAGTAGAGAGACTAGCGTCAGCTCCTACGAGCAGTACTTC. Protein product: CASRETSVSSYEQYF.

The rearrangement uses TRBV30 and TRBJ1-1; 9 bases are shared with TRBD1. The germline V gene has CDR1 GTSNPN and CDR2 SVGIG (reference sequence). The CDR3 runs 13 residues. Unmatched junction bases numbered 3, after V lost 4 bases and J lost 3 bases. CDR3 amino acids: CAWNRDRDTEAFF. CDR3 coding DNA: TGTGCCTGGAATAGGGACAGGGACACTGAAGCTTTCTTT.

This chain connects TRBV11-2 to TRBJ2-1; 8 bases map to TRBD2. Germline CDR1 and CDR2: SGHAT and FQNNGV. Trimming at V came to 3 bases and at J to 12 bases, leaving 4 bases not matched to a gene. This CDR3 is 12 amino acids long. The CDR3 sequence: CASSFREGGQFF. The DNA for the CDR3 is TGTGCCAGCAGCTTCCGGGAGGGGGGGCAGTTCTTC.

This chain joins TRBV9 and TRBJ2-5, with 8 bases aligning to TRBD2. V lost 0 bases and J lost 5; bases outside the gene matches: 12. The germline gives CDR1 SGDLS, CDR2 YYNGEE. CDR3 length: 17 amino acids. The CDR3 region is CASSVGARGTSGETQYF. CDR3 sequence (DNA): TGTGCCAGCAGCGTAGGAGCCCGGGGGACTAGTGGGGAGACCCAGTACTTC.

This clonotype was counted once. The genes are TRBV10-3 and TRBJ2-5; 14 bases agree with TRBD2. V lost 3 bases and J lost 4; bases outside the gene matches: 4. Germline CDR1 ENHRY, CDR2 SYGVKD. The CDR3 length is 16 residues. Written as DNA, the CDR3 is TGTGCCATCAGTGATCCCGGGACTAGCGGGAGAGAGACCCAGTACTTC. The encoded protein is CAISDPGTSGRETQYF.

The chain has TRBV20-1 and TRBJ1-2; maybe TRBD1 (6 bases). V was clipped by 6 bases and J by 4 bases, with 12 bases between them. Germline values: CDR1 DFQATT, CDR2 SNEGSKA (reference sequence). The CDR3 covers 12 residues. The CDR3 sequence: CSARTDLYGYTF. The DNA for the CDR3 is TGCAGTGCCCGGACAGATCTCTATGGCTACACCTTC.

CDR3 nucleotide sequence: TGTGCCAGCAGCCGTGATCGACAGGGACTCCACTTT. Its protein product is CASSRDRQGLHF. The V gene is TRBV7-2, the J gene TRBJ1-6, with 7 bases lining up with TRBD1. The CDR3 totals 12 residues. The junction had 8 bases not matched to a gene; V was cut back by 5 bases and J by 16 bases. Per the germline V gene, CDR1 is SGHTA and CDR2 is FQGNSA. Full variable domain (remainder filled in from reference TRBV7-2 and TRBJ1-6): GAGVSQSPSNKVTEKGKDVELRCDPISGHTALYWYRQSLGQGLEFLIYFQGNSAPDKSGLPSDRFSAERTGGSVSTLTIQRTQQEDSAVYLCASSRDRQGLHFGNGTRLTVT.

J is TRBJ2-1 and V is TRBV28; no firm D call. The CDR3 runs to 12 residues. Germline CDR1 is MDHEN and CDR2 is SYDVKM. The V gene lost 6 bases and the J gene lost 10 bases, with 13 bases spanning the gap. CDR3 sequence (DNA): TGTGCCAGCAGCCGTTCCTGGGGAGAGCAGTTCTTC. Its protein is CASSRSWGEQFF.

The chain joins TRBV4-2 to TRBJ2-1, with 8 nucleotides matching TRBD2. Per the germline V gene, CDR1 is LGHNA and CDR2 is YNFKEQ. The CDR3 contains 17 residues. Germline trimming cut 3 bases from V and 0 bases from J; bases unmatched to any gene: 7. The CDR3 is CASSQFTSGSSYNEQFF. CDR3 bases: TGTGCCAGCAGCCAGTTTACTAGCGGTAGCTCCTACAATGAGCAGTTCTTC.

The chain is built from TRBV29-1 and TRBJ1-1; D unclear. The CDR3 covers 12 residues. Germline V lookup: CDR1 SQVTM, CDR2 ANQGSEA. Trimming took 3 bases from V and 2 from J, leaving 7 bases between them. The CDR3 nucleotides read TGCAGCGTTGATAGGCATAACACTGAAGCTTTCTTT. Translation gives CSVDRHNTEAFF.

This sequence joins TRBV21-1 and TRBJ1-2. TRBV21-1 is tagged as a pseudogene. There are 14 residues in the CDR3. The CDR3 coding sequence is TGTGCCAGCAGCAAAGGAAAGACGGGCTATGGCTACACCTTC. Amino acid sequence: CASSKGKTGYGYTF.

V and J are TRBV30 and TRBJ2-5; 8 bases are a match to TRBD2. The CDR3 extends over 13 amino acids. In germline, CDR1 is GTSNPN, CDR2 SVGIG (reference sequence). J lost 11 bases, V lost 3 bases, and 11 bases had no gene match. CDR3 sequence reads: CAWRMTSAISQYF. Written as DNA, the CDR3 is TGTGCCTGGAGGATGACTAGCGCCATAAGTCAGTACTTC.

This chain links TRBV2 with TRBJ2-7; TRBD1 or TRBD2 may be the D gene (6 bases each). The CDR3 is 15 amino acids. Trimming shortened V by 7 bases and J by 3 bases, and 19 bases separated the two germline ends. Germline V gene data show CDR1 as SNHLY and CDR2 as FYNNEI. CDR3 bases: TGTGCCAGCACGGGGGCCATGCGGACCGACTACGAGCAGTACTTC. This encodes CASTGAMRTDYEQYF.

The CDR3 protein is CASSQMTSSPLHF. In DNA, the CDR3 is TGTGCCAGCAGTCAAATGACGAGTTCACCCCTCCACTTT. V is TRBV14 and J is TRBJ1-6; no clear D gene. Germline CDR1 and CDR2: SGHDN and FVKESK. Between the trimmed V and J ends, which lost 6 bases and 9 bases, there was a span of 12 bases. This CDR3 region has 13 residues.

J is TRBJ2-2 and V is TRBV12-3 or TRBV12-4; possibly TRBD2 for D (5 bases). This CDR3 is 14 amino acids long. Between the trimmed V and J ends, which lost 3 bases and 0 bases, there was a span of 5 bases. This CDR3 reads CASSFGANTGELFF. CDR3 bases: TGTGCCAGCAGTTTCGGGGCGAACACCGGGGAGCTGTTTTTT.

The CDR3 DNA is TGTGCCAGCAGCTTAGGCGGGAGGGCCGGCGAGCAGTACTTC. Amino acids: CASSLGGRAGEQYF. The chain has TRBV7-2 and TRBJ2-7; 9 bases agree with TRBD2. In germline, CDR1 is SGHTA, CDR2 FQGNSA. The junction had 4 bases not matched to a gene; V was cut back by 1 base and J by 6 bases. This CDR3 region has 14 residues. Complete variable domain (other parts from reference TRBV7-2 and TRBJ2-7): GAGVSQSPSNKVTEKGKDVELRCDPISGHTALYWYRQSLGQGLEFLIYFQGNSAPDKSGLPSDRFSAERTGGSVSTLTIQRTQQEDSAVYLCASSLGGRAGEQYFGPGTRLTVT.

This clonotype was observed once. J is TRBJ2-3 and V is TRBV30, with a weak D call TRBD2 (5 bases). This CDR3 comprises 13 residues. The V and J ends lost 5 bases and 1 base respectively, with 10 bases between them. The germline gives CDR1 GTSNPN, CDR2 SVGIG (reference sequence). The CDR3 loop is CAWEERGTDTQYF. The CDR3 DNA is TGTGCCTGGGAAGAGAGGGGCACAGATACGCAGTATTTT.

V is TRBV9 and J is TRBJ2-4, with D perhaps assigned TRBD1 or TRBD2 (5 bases each). The ends were cut back, 2 bases at V and 8 bases at J, with 14 bases in the middle. CDR3 size: 14 residues. CDR1 and CDR2 (germline): SGDLS, YYNGEE. The CDR3 spells CASSVGAGMDIQYF. The CDR3 DNA sequence: TGTGCCAGCAGCGTCGGGGCAGGGATGGACATTCAGTACTTC.

The rearrangement uses TRBV18 and TRBJ2-1; D perhaps matches TRBD2 (5 bases). The CDR3 runs to 13 residues. Germline CDR1 KGHSH, CDR2 LQKENI. V was trimmed by 2 bases and J by 6 bases, leaving 8 bases between them. The CDR3 region is CASSPLRANEQFF. CDR3 nucleotide sequence: TGTGCCAGCTCACCATTGAGGGCCAATGAGCAGTTCTTC.

The chain is built from TRBV12-3 or TRBV12-4 and TRBJ1-1, with 8 bases matching TRBD1. With V trimmed by 5 bases and J by 6 bases, 8 bases remained unmatched. The CDR3 loop spans 14 amino acids. CDR3 DNA: TGTGCCAGCAGTCTCCTCCAGGGGGCCTCTGAAGCTTTCTTT. It codes for CASSLLQGASEAFF.

V usage is TRBV7-9 and J usage is TRBJ2-7; D gene uncertain. With 4 bases removed from V and 3 bases from J, the gap between germline ends came to 10 bases. Germline CDR1 SEHNR, CDR2 FQNEAQ (reference sequence). This CDR3 is 13 amino acids long. This chain's CDR3 is CASSSTDRYEQYF. DNA for the CDR3: TGTGCCAGCAGCTCGACGGATCGCTACGAGCAGTACTTC.

As regards this clonotype: One end of the junction is discordant with germline, which a read error may explain. The rearrangement links TRBV20-1 to TRBJ2-5; D is undetermined. This CDR3 is built from 12 residues. CDR1 is DFQATT, CDR2 SNEGSKA, per germline (reference sequence). CDR3 sequence (DNA): TGCAGTGCGAGAGTCGGTTTGAAGACCCAGTACTTC. Translating it yields CSARVGLKTQYF.

The V call is TRBV10-3, the J call TRBJ2-7; D gene unclear. The CDR3 consists of 12 residues. CDR1 ENHRY and CDR2 SYGVKD come from the germline V gene. Trimming took 6 bases from V and 0 from J, leaving 6 bases between them. The CDR3 region has the DNA TGTGCCATCAGCGATCACTCCTACGAGCAGTACTTC. Protein sequence: CAISDHSYEQYF.